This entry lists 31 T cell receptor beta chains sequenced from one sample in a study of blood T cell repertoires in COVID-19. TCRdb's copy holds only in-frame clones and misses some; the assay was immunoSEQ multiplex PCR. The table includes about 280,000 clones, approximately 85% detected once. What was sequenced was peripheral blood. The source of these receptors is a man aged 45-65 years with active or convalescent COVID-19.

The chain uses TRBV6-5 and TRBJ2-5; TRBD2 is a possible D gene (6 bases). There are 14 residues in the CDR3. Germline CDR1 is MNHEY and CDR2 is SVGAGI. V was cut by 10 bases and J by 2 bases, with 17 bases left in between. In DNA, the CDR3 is TGTGCCACGATATCCCGGGACTGGCAAGAGACCCAGTACTTC. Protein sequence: CATISRDWQETQYF.

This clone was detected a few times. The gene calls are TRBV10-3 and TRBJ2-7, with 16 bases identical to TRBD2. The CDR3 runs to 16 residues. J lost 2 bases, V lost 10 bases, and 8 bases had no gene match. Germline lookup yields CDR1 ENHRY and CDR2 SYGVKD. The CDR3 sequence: CATRGTSGRGAYEQYF. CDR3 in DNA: TGTGCCACCAGGGGGACTAGCGGGAGGGGGGCCTACGAGCAGTACTTC.

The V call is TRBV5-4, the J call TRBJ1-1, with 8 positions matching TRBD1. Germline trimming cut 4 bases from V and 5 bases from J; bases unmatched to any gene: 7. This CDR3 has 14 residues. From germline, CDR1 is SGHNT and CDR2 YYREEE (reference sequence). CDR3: CASSLGQGWTEAFF. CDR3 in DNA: TGTGCCAGCAGCCTAGGACAGGGATGGACTGAAGCTTTCTTT.

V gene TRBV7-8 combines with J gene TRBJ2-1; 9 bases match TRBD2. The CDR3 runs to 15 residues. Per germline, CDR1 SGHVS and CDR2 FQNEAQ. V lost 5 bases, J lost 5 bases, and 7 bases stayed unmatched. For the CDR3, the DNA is TGTGCCAGCAGCATTCTAGCGGGGCACCACAATGAGCAGTTCTTC. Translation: CASSILAGHHNEQFF. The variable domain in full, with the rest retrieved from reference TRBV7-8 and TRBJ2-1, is GAGVSQSPRYKVAKRGQDVALRCDPISGHVSLFWYQQALGQGPEFLTYFQNEAQLDKSGLPSDRFFAERPEGSVSTLKIQRTQQEDSAVYLCASSILAGHHNEQFFGPGTRLTVL.

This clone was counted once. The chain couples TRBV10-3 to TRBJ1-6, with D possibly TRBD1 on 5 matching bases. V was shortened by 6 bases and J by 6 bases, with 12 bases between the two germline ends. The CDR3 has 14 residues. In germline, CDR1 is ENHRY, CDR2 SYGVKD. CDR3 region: CAISPGQFNSPLHF. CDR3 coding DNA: TGTGCCATCAGCCCCGGACAATTTAATTCACCCCTCCACTTT.

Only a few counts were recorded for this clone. CDR3 in amino acids: CASKMDRLRGYTF. CDR3 coding DNA: TGTGCCAGCAAAATGGACAGGCTTCGAGGCTACACCTTC. The rearrangement uses TRBV2 and TRBJ1-2; 7 positions agree with TRBD1. Germline CDR1 reads SNHLY; CDR2 reads FYNNEI. The CDR3 is 13 residues long. J lost 8 bases, V lost 7 bases, and 10 bases had no gene match.

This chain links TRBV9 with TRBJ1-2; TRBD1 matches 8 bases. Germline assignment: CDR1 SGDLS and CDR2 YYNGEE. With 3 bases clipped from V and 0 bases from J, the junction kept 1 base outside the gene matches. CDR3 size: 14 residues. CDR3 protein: CASSGTGTNYGYTF. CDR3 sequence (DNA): TGTGCCAGCAGCGGGACAGGGACTAACTATGGCTACACCTTC.

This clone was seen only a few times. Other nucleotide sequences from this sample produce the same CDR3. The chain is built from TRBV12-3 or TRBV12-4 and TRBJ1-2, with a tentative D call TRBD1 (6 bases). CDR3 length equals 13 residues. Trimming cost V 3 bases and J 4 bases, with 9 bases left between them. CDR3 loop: CASSLRGGYGYTF. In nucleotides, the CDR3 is TGTGCCAGCAGTTTGAGGGGGGGCTATGGCTACACCTTC.

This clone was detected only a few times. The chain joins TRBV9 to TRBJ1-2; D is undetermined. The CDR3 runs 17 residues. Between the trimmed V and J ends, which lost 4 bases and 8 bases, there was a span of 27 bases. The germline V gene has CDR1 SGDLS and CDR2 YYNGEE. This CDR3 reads CASSSSPHRSREEGYTF. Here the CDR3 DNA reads TGTGCCAGCAGCTCGAGCCCCCACCGGTCCCGGGAAGAAGGCTACACCTTC.

The DNA for the CDR3 is TGTGTCAGAAGCTTAAACCAACCGGGACAGGGGGCGCGGAGCACTGAAGCTTTCTTT. It codes for CVRSLNQPGQGARSTEAFF. The chain carries TRBV7-5 and TRBJ1-1; the DNA was not compared with TRBD1, the D call given in the table. TRBV7-5 represents a pseudogene. The CDR3 length is 19 residues.

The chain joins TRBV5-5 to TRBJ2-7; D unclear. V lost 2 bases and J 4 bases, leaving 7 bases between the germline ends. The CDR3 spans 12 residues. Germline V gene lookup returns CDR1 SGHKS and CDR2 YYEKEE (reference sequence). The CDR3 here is CASSLSLYEQYF. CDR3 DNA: TGTGCCAGCAGCTTATCCCTATACGAGCAGTACTTC. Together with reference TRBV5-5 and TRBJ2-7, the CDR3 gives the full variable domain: DAGVTQSPTHLIKTRGQQVTLRCSPISGHKSVSWYQQVLGQGPQFIFQYYEKEERGRGNFPDRFSARQFPNYSSELNVNALLLGDSALYLCASSLSLYEQYFGPGTRLTVT.

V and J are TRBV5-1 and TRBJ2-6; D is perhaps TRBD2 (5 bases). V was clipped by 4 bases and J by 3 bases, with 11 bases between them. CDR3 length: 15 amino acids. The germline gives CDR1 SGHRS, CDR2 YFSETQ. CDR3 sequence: CASSPHEGGANVLTF. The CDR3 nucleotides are TGCGCCAGCAGCCCTCACGAGGGTGGGGCCAACGTCCTGACTTTC.

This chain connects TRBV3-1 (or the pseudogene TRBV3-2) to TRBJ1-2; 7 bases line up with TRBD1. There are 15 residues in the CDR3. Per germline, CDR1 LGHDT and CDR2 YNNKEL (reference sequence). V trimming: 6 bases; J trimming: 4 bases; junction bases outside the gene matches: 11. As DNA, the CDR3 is TGTGCCAGCAGTTCCCCGGGGGCAGGGGGCTATGGCTACACCTTC. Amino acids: CASSSPGAGGYGYTF.

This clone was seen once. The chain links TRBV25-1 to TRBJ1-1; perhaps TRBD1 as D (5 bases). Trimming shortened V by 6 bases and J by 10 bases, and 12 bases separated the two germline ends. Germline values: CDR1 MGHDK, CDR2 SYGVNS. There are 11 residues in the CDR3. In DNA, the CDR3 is TGTGCCAGCAGGGGGCTGTCCGGAGCTTTCTTT. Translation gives CASRGLSGAFF.

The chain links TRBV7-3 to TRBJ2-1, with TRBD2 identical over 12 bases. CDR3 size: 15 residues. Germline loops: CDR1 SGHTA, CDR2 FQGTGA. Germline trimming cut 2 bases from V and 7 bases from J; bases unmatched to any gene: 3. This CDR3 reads CASSLGTSGPNEQFF. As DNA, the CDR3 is TGTGCCAGCAGCTTAGGGACTAGCGGGCCAAATGAGCAGTTCTTC. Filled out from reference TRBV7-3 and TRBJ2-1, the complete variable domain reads GAGVSQTPSNKVTEKGKYVELRCDPISGHTALYWYRQSLGQGPEFLIYFQGTGAADDSGLPNDRFFAVRPEGSVSTLKIQRTERGDSAVYLCASSLGTSGPNEQFFGPGTRLTVL.

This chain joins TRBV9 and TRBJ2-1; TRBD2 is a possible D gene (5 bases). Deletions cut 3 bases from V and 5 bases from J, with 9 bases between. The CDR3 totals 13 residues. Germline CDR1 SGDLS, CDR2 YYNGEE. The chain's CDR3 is CASSGTVNNEQFF. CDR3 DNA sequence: TGTGCCAGCAGCGGGACTGTTAACAATGAGCAGTTCTTC.

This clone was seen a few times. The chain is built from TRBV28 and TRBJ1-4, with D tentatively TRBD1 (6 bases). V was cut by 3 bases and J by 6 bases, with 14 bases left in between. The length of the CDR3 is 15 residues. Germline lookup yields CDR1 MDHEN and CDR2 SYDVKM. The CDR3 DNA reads TGTGCCAGCAGTTTGGGGGGGCCGACGCATGAAAAACTGTTTTTT. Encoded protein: CASSLGGPTHEKLFF. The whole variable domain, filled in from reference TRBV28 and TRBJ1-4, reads DVKVTQSSRYLVKRTGEKVFLECVQDMDHENMFWYRQDPGLGLRLIYFSYDVKMKEKGDIPEGYSVSREKKERFSLILESASTNQTSMYLCASSLGGPTHEKLFFGSGTQLSVL.

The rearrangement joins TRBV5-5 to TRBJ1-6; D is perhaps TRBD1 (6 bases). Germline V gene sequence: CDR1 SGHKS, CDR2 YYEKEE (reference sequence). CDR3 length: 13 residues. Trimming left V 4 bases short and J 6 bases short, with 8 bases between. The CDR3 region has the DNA TGTGCCAGCAGCCGGGACACTAATTCACCCCTCCACTTT. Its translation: CASSRDTNSPLHF.

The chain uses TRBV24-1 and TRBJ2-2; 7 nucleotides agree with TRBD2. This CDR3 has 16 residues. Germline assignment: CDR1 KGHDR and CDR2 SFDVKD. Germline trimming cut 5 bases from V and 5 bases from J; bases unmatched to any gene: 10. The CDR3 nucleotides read TGTGCCACCAGTGTCCCACTAGCGAGCGGGACCGGGGAGCTGTTTTTT. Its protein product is CATSVPLASGTGELFF.

The CDR3 spells CSVEDRGRDTQYF. The CDR3 bases are TGCAGCGTTGAAGACCGTGGGCGAGATACGCAGTATTTT. The gene calls are TRBV29-1 and TRBJ2-3, with D uncertain. Looked up from germline, CDR1 is SQVTM and CDR2 is ANQGSEA. Between the trimmed V and J ends, which lost 0 bases and 5 bases, there was a span of 9 bases. This CDR3 is built from 13 residues.

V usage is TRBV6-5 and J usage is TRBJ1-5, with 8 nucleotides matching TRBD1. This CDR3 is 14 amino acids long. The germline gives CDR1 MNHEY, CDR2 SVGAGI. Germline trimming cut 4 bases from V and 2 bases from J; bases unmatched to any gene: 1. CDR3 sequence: CASSWDRRNQPQHF. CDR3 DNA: TGTGCCAGCAGTTGGGACAGGCGCAATCAGCCCCAGCATTTT.

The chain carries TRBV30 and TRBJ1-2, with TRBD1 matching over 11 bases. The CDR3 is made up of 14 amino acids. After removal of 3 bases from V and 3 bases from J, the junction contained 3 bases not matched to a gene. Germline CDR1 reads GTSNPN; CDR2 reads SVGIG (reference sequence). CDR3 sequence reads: CAWRDRGQDYGYTF. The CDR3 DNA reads TGTGCCTGGAGGGACAGGGGGCAGGACTATGGCTACACCTTC.

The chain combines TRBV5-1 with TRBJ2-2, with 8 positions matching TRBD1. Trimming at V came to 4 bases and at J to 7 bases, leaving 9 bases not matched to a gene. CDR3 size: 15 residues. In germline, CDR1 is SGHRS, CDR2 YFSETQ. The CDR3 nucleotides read TGCGCCAGCAGCGTGAACCCGACAGGGGACGGGGAGCTGTTTTTT. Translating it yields CASSVNPTGDGELFF.

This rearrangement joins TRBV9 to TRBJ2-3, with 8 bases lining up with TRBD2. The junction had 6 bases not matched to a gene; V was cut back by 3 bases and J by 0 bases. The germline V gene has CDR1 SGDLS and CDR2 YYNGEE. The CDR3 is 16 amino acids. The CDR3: CASSALAGLSTDTQYF. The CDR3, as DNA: TGTGCCAGCAGCGCCCTAGCGGGCCTTAGCACAGATACGCAGTATTTT. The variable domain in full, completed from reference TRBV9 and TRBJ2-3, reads DSGVTQTPKHLITATGQRVTLRCSPRSGDLSVYWYQQSLDQGLQFLIQYYNGEERAKGNILERFSAQQFPDLHSELNLSSLELGDSALYFCASSALAGLSTDTQYFGPGTRLTVL.

The CDR3 loop reads CASSVEGTPGGYEQYF. The CDR3 bases are TGTGCCAGCAGCGTAGAAGGGACACCGGGAGGCTACGAGCAGTACTTC. The chain uses TRBV9 and TRBJ2-7; the D gene is possibly TRBD2 (7 bases). The CDR3 runs to 16 residues. Trimming took off 0 bases at V and 3 bases at J, with 16 bases between the two ends. Germline CDR1 is SGDLS and CDR2 is YYNGEE.

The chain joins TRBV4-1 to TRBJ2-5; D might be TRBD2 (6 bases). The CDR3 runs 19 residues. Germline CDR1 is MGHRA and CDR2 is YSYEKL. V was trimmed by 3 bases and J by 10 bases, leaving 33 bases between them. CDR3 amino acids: CASSQTPVPTSLRQEDQYF. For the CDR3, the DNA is TGCGCCAGCAGCCAGACCCCCGTCCCAACTAGCCTGCGACAAGAGGACCAGTACTTC.

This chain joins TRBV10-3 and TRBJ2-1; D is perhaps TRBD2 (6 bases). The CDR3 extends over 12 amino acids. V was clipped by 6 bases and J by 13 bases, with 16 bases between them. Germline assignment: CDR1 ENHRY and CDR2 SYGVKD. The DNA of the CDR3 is TGTGCCATCAGCCTGACCGGGACTGCCCAGTTCTTC. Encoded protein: CAISLTGTAQFF.

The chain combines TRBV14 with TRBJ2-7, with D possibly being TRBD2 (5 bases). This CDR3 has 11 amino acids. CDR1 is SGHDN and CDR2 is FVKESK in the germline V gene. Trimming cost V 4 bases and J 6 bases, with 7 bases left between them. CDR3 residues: CASSLGLEQYF. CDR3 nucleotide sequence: TGTGCCAGCAGCCTCGGACTCGAGCAGTACTTC.

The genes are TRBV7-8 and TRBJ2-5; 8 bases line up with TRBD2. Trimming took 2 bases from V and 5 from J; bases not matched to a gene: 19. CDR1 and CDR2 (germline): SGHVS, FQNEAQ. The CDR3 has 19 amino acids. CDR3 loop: CASSLSKREMVPIGETQYF. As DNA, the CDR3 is TGTGCCAGCAGCTTATCTAAGCGGGAGATGGTCCCAATAGGCGAGACCCAGTACTTC. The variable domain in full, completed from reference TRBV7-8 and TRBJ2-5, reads GAGVSQSPRYKVAKRGQDVALRCDPISGHVSLFWYQQALGQGPEFLTYFQNEAQLDKSGLPSDRFFAERPEGSVSTLKIQRTQQEDSAVYLCASSLSKREMVPIGETQYFGPGTRLLVL.

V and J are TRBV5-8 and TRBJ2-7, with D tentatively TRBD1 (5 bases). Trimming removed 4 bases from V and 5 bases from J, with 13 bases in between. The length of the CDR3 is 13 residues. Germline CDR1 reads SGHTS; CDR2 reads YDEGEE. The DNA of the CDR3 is TGTGCCAGCAGCAGGGGTAGTTGGGACGAGCAGTACTTC. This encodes CASSRGSWDEQYF.

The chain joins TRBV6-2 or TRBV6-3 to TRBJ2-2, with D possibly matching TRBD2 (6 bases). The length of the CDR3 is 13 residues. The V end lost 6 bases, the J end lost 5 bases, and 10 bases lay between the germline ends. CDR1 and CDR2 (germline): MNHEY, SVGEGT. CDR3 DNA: TGTGCCAGCAGCCTTGGGGGGACCGGGGAGCTGTTTTTT. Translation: CASSLGGTGELFF.